The rows below give T cell receptor beta chains drawn from one sample of a study of tumor-infiltrating lymphocytes in primary liver carcinoma. TCRdb independently ran MiXCR on the multiplex PCR reads; one entry per CDR3 protein. The sample holds about 210,000 distinct CDR3 sequences, less than 70% seen once. The source material was peripheral blood. The receptors were gathered from a woman aged 55-70 years with primary liver carcinoma and hepatitis B virus infection. CDR3s include the opening cysteine and the closing phenylalanine or tryptophan. A D gene is named only where the DNA matches it firmly. Clone sizes are given selectively: once, few, many, or a class where the clone is expanded.

TRBJ2-2 | TRBD1 | TRBV29-1 | . | TGCAGCGTTGAACTGACCAGCACAGGGGAGCCGTTTTTT | CSVELTSTGEPFF
TRBJ2-1 | TRBD2 | TRBV6-2/TRBV6-3 | few | TGTGCCAGCAGTCGACTAGCGGCCTACTCCTACAATGAGCAGTTCTTC | CASSRLAAYSYNEQFF
TRBJ2-1 | . | TRBV11-3 | . | TGTACCAGCAACCTAGATCCCAGGAGTTTTTCCTACAATGAGCAGTTCTTC | CTSNLDPRSFSYNEQFF
TRBJ1-2 | . | TRBV30 | few | TGTGCCTGGACTCATTCTGGTGGCTACACCTTC | CAWTHSGGYTF
TRBJ2-5 | TRBD2 | TRBV20-1 | . | TGCAGTGCCCCACCGGGACTAGCGGGCGTGGAGACCCAGTACTTC | CSAPPGLAGVETQYF
TRBJ1-3 | . | TRBV11-2 | . | TGTGCCAGCGGCAGGGGTACATACGGAAACACCATATATTTT | CASGRGTYGNTIYF
TRBJ2-3 | . | TRBV20-1 | . | TGCAGTGTGGGGCAACTCACAGATACGCAGTATTTT | CSVGQLTDTQYF
TRBJ2-1 | . | TRBV14 | once | TGTGCCAGCAGCGTAAAAAGGGCCTCCGGGCAGTTCTTC | CASSVKRASGQFF
TRBJ2-1 | TRBD1 | TRBV11-2 | . | TGTGCCAGCAGCCCCGAGGACAGGAAGGGATGGGAACACAGTGAGCAGTTCTTT | CASSPEDRKGWEHSEQFF
TRBJ2-7 | TRBD2 | TRBV6-1 | . | TGTGCCAGCAGGCTAGCGGGAGGGTACGAGCAGTACTTC | CASRLAGGYEQYF
TRBJ2-5 | . | TRBV6-6 | . | TGTGCCAGCAAAAAAGGGACGGTTCGAGAGACCCAGTACTTT | CASKKGTVRETQYF
TRBJ1-2 | TRBD1 | TRBV6-6 | many | TGTGCCAGCAGTTTTAGTCGACAGGGTGGGAACTATGGCTACACCTTC | CASSFSRQGGNYGYTF
TRBJ1-4 | TRBD1 | TRBV30 | . | TGTGCCTGGAGTGACATGGGGACAGCTAATGAAAAACTGTTTTTT | CAWSDMGTANEKLFF
TRBJ2-1 | TRBD2 | TRBV19 | few | TGTGCCAGTAGAGGACTAGCGGGAGGCACCTACAATGAGCAGTTCTTC | CASRGLAGGTYNEQFF
TRBJ2-4 | TRBD2 | TRBV11-3 | . | TGTGCCAACAGCCGACTAGCGTGGCAACTAGCCAAAAACATTCAGTACTTC | CANSRLAWQLAKNIQYF
TRBJ1-1 | . | TRBV7-9 | . | TGTGCCAGCAGCTTAGCGCTCGGGGAGAGAAACACTGAAGCTTTCTTT | CASSLALGERNTEAFF
TRBJ2-1 | . | TRBV5-8 | . | TGTGCCAACAGCCTGAAGTGGCGGAGCTCCTACAATGTGCAGTTCTTC | CANSLKWRSSYNVQFF
TRBJ2-1 | . | TRBV28 | . | TGTGCCATCAGTTTGACTAACCCCAATGAGCAGTTCTTC | CAISLTNPNEQFF
TRBJ2-1 | . | TRBV11-3 | . | TGTGCCAGCAGCTTAGACCCCGGGAGTTTTTCCTACAATGAGCAGTTCTTC | CASSLDPGSFSYNEQFF
TRBJ2-7 | . | TRBV4-1 | . | TGCGCCAGCAGCCAAGAAGGGGAGGAGACACCACCTTTCATACGAGATCCTTCCTGCGAGCAGTACTTC | CASSQEGEETPPFIRDPSCEQYF
TRBJ1-4 | . | TRBV6-1 | . | TGTGCCGGCAGTGTTACAACTAATGAAAAACTGTTTTTT | CAGSVTTNEKLFF
TRBJ2-1 | . | TRBV12-3/TRBV12-4 | many | TGTGCCAGCAGTCCCCCGGGGAGGACGCATGAGCAGTTCTTC | CASSPPGRTHEQFF
TRBJ1-5 | . | TRBV29-1 | . | TGCAGCGTTGACACGGATACGCAGCATTTT | CSVDTDTQHF
TRBJ2-3 | TRBD2 | TRBV10-3 | few | TGTGCCATCAGTGAGTCGGAAATACTAGCGGGAGAGGATACGCAGTATTTT | CAISESEILAGEDTQYF
TRBJ1-6 | . | TRBV10-3 | few | TGTGCCATCAGTGACAGGGACAATTCACCCCTCCACTTT | CAISDRDNSPLHF
TRBJ1-1 | . | TRBV28 | . | TGTGCCATCAGCCCCCAGGGACCTGAAGCTTTCTTT | CAISPQGPEAFF
TRBJ2-6 | TRBD1 | TRBV28 | . | TGTGCCAGCAGTTTGGGACAGGGATTCTCTGGGGCCAGCGTCCTGACTTTC | CASSLGQGFSGASVLTF
TRBJ2-7 | . | TRBV5-4 | . | TGTGCCAGCAGCTCACGGCGGGATAGTACCCCACTCTACGAGCAGTACTTC | CASSSRRDSTPLYEQYF
TRBJ2-2 | . | TRBV12-3/TRBV12-4 | . | TGTGCCAGCAGTTCGTTAGGGACTCACAACACCGGGGAGCTGTTTTTT | CASSSLGTHNTGELFF
TRBJ2-5 | TRBD1 | TRBV5-1 | few | TGCGCCAGCAGCTCCGGACAGGGGGGACCTCAAGAGACCCAGTACTTC | CASSSGQGGPQETQYF
TRBJ1-3 | . | TRBV29-1 | . | TGCAGCGCCAGTGGGGTCGGAGGCACCATATATTTT | CSASGVGGTIYF
TRBJ1-1 | . | TRBV6-5 | . | TGTGCCAGCAGGTACAGCGGGCGGAACACTGAGGCTTTCTTT | CASRYSGRNTEAFF
TRBJ1-6 | TRBD1 | TRBV29-1 | . | TGCGGCGTCCGACAGGGCCAGAATTTACCCCTCCACTTT | CGVRQGQNLPLHF
TRBJ1-5 | . | TRBV6-5 | many | TGTGCCAGCAGTAAATCACAGGGATCCGCTCAGCCCCAGCATTTT | CASSKSQGSAQPQHF
TRBJ1-1 | TRBD1 | TRBV11-3 | . | TGTACCAGCAGCTTGACCAGGGGGTTTGGCACTGAAACTTTCTTT | CTSSLTRGFGTETFF